Listed here is a single T cell receptor beta chain. This sample stems from a study of T-cell reconstitution after alpha-beta-depleted transplantation in children. Using unique molecular identifiers, the investigators prepared the TCRbeta library. One entry per CDR3 protein results from TCRdb running MiXCR on the PCR reads. The data contain some 350,000 distinct CDR3 sequences, 10% to 13% of them singletons. V gave up 5 bases and J gave up 7 bases, with 10 bases separating them. Germline CDR1 reads SEHNR; CDR2 reads FQNEAQ (reference sequence). The CDR3 contains 12 residues. The chain joins TRBV7-9 to TRBJ2-3; no firm D call. The clonotype originates from a human donor who donated a stem cell graft to a child with acute lymphoblastic leukemia. Specimen: PBMCs from the stem cell graft donor, collected from the stem cell graft. CDR3: CASSDRTNTQYF. In DNA, the CDR3 is TGTGCCAGCAGCGACCGTACAAATACGCAGTATTTT.